The 4 T cell receptor beta chains below come from one sample, sequenced in a study of blood T cells in healthy people across ages. The use of a sample-barcoded 5' primer and a J-beta primer mix characterized a second PCR of about 6 to 11 cycles. TCRdb re-called the 5' RACE reads through MiXCR, storing one row per CDR3 protein. Of around 2 million distinct CDR3 sequences in the sample, approximately 40% are singletons; the top ten hold approximately 22%. Sequenced sample: blood. These receptors all stem from a human donor in good health.

This chain links TRBV28 with TRBJ2-7; 8 nucleotides match TRBD1. Germline V CDR1 and CDR2: MDHEN, SYDVKM. The CDR3 runs to 15 residues. Germline trimming cut 10 bases from V and 6 bases from J; bases unmatched to any gene: 17. CDR3 DNA: TGTGCCACCCTGAACCCCGGGACAGGCCCCTCCGAGCAGTACTTC. Its protein product is CATLNPGTGPSEQYF.

The chain couples TRBV10-3 to TRBJ2-4; 9 bases match TRBD1. The J call could be wrong; TRBJ2-7 is a better fit for the DNA end. The CDR3 sequence is 14 residues long. Germline V gene data show CDR1 as ENHRY and CDR2 as SYGVKD. The CDR3 DNA reads as TGTGCCATCAGGCCGGGACAGGGTGAGCACGAGCAGTACTTC. Its translation: CAIRPGQGEHEQYF.

This clonotype was picked up a small number of times. The chain couples TRBV12-3 or TRBV12-4 to TRBJ2-7; D gene ambiguous. The V and J ends lost 7 bases and 2 bases respectively, with 9 bases between them. This CDR3 is 12 amino acids long. As DNA, the CDR3 is TGTGCCAGCATGTCAGGAACCTACGAGCAGTACTTC. It yields the protein CASMSGTYEQYF.

This chain uses TRBV9 with TRBJ2-1, with a weak D call TRBD2 (6 bases). Germline lookup yields CDR1 SGDLS and CDR2 YYNGEE. V gave up 0 bases and J gave up 10 bases, with 20 bases separating them. The CDR3 length is 16 residues. The CDR3 protein is CASSVAYSGGAGEQFF. The DNA of the CDR3 is TGTGCCAGCAGCGTAGCTTATTCCGGAGGGGCGGGAGAGCAGTTCTTC.